This TCR beta chain is from a study of T cell clonality in common variable immunodeficiency. Overall study findings and caveats: Common variable immunodeficiency TCR beta sequences reportedly had fewer deletions and N-nucleotide insertions.

The germline V gene has CDR1 KGHSH and CDR2 LQKENI. CDR3 size: 13 residues. The germline V and J ends were trimmed by 2 bases and 3 bases, with 7 bases remaining between them. Assay used: immunoSEQ multiplex PCR; TCRdb lists only in-frame clones, some missing. Captured here are around 40,000 clones, none seen once; the top ten comprise 6%. This clone was seen repeatedly, ten times or more. The target antigen is unknown. The CDR3 is cut off 3 residues early in the read; its end comes from the germline J gene. The chain recombines TRBV18 with TRBJ1-1; no firm D call. The TCR comes from a human donor with common variable immunodeficiency. Sequences were obtained from peripheral blood mononuclear cells. The chain's CDR3 is CASSPDTYTEAFF. CDR3 DNA, as far as it was read: TGTGCCAGCTCACCAGACACCTACACTGAA.